Listed here are 9 T cell receptor beta chains from one sample, sequenced in a study of CD4 T cells in relation to SARS-CoV-2 and coronaviruses. Unexposed donor CD4+ T cells date from 2011-2018, before the COVID-19 pandemic. After approximately ten days of culture, CD4+ T cells were isolated. Sequencing used immunoSEQ multiplex PCR; TCRdb keeps in-frame clones, though not all of them. The sample has about 20,000 clones, about three quarters seen once. These receptors' targets are unknown. Sequencing input: CD4+ T cells from PBMCs, cultured in vitro. These receptors were collected from a human donor in good health.

V gene TRBV12-3 or TRBV12-4 combines with J gene TRBJ2-3; no firm D call. The V gene lost 3 bases and the J gene lost 6 bases, with 10 bases spanning the gap. The CDR3 extends over 13 amino acids. Here the CDR3 reads CASSLTGWDTQYF. CDR3 DNA sequence: TGTGCCAGCAGTTTGACTGGGTGGGATACGCAGTATTTT.

The CDR3 DNA reads TGTGCCTGGAGGGGCCCCTTGTCAGGACAGCCCGATCACTCTGGAAACACCATATATTTT. Protein product: CAWRGPLSGQPDHSGNTIYF. The chain carries TRBV30 and TRBJ1-3; TRBD1 might be the D (6 bases). V was pared by 3 bases and J by 0 bases, with 27 bases between. CDR3 length: 20 residues. Germline V CDR1 and CDR2: GTSNPN, SVGIG (reference sequence).

The J gene is TRBJ2-1, the V gene TRBV4-1; D unresolved. Germline-derived CDR1 and CDR2 are MGHRA and YSYEKL. The V end lost 1 base, the J end lost 2 bases, and 12 bases lay between the germline ends. This CDR3 is 16 amino acids long. CDR3 DNA sequence: TGCGCCAGCAGCCAAGGGTCGCATGGAGCCTACAATGAGCAGTTCTTC. Amino acids: CASSQGSHGAYNEQFF.

J is TRBJ1-5 and V is TRBV7-9; D unresolved. Trimming took off 3 bases at V and 10 bases at J, with 10 bases between the two ends. Germline V gene lookup returns CDR1 SEHNR and CDR2 FQNEAQ (reference sequence). This CDR3 has 12 amino acids. The DNA of the CDR3 is TGTGCCAGCAGCTTTGACCGGGGACCCCAGCATTTT. It yields the protein CASSFDRGPQHF. Drawing the rest from reference TRBV7-9 and TRBJ1-5, the complete variable domain is DTGVSQNPRHKITKRGQNVTFRCDPISEHNRLYWYRQTLGQGPEFLTYFQNEAQLEKSRLLSDRFSAERPKGSFSTLEIQRTEQGDSAMYLCASSFDRGPQHFGDGTRLSIL.

The chain employs TRBV14 and TRBJ1-1, with 8 nucleotides matching TRBD1. The germline gives CDR1 SGHDN, CDR2 FVKESK. This CDR3 is built from 11 residues. Trimming took 6 bases from V and 10 from J; bases not matched to a gene: 4. The CDR3 loop reads CASRSTGVAFF. The CDR3 region has the DNA TGTGCCAGCAGATCGACAGGGGTAGCTTTCTTT.

This chain connects TRBV19 to TRBJ2-7; 10 nucleotides align to TRBD2. With V trimmed by 5 bases and J by 4 bases, 11 bases remained unmatched. CDR1 and CDR2 (germline): LNHDA, SQIVND (reference sequence). The CDR3 is 16 amino acids. CDR3 amino acids: CASSPLRTSGHYEQYF. In DNA form, the CDR3 reads TGTGCCAGTAGTCCCCTCAGGACTAGCGGACATTACGAGCAGTACTTC. Using reference TRBV19 and TRBJ2-7 for the parts outside the CDR3, the full variable domain is DGGITQSPKYLFRKEGQNVTLSCEQNLNHDAMYWYRQDPGQGLRLIYYSQIVNDFQKGDIAEGYSVSREKKESFPLTVTSAQKNPTAFYLCASSPLRTSGHYEQYFGPGTRLTVT.

The chain is built from TRBV5-8 and TRBJ2-3, with 13 bases lining up with TRBD2. After removal of 5 bases from V and 3 bases from J, the junction contained 9 bases not matched to a gene. CDR3 length: 17 residues. Germline-derived CDR1 and CDR2 are SGHTS and YDEGEE. The CDR3 bases are TGTGCCAGCAGTTATCCGCCGGGACTAGCGGGGACAGATACGCAGTATTTT. Amino acids: CASSYPPGLAGTDTQYF.

As to this clone: A junction boundary mismatches the germline segment, possibly from a read error. The chain carries TRBV10-1 and TRBJ2-7, with 12 nucleotides matching TRBD1. The CDR3 has 14 amino acids. Germline values: CDR1 WNHNN, CDR2 SYGVQD (reference sequence). The CDR3 region has the DNA TGCACCAGCAGTGAGGGACAGGGGGCCGACGAGCAGTACTTC. This codes for CTSSEGQGADEQYF.

This rearrangement joins TRBV6-5 to TRBJ1-4; no clear D. V was shortened by 7 bases and J by 8 bases, with 14 bases between the two germline ends. The CDR3 contains 13 residues. Germline CDR1 is MNHEY and CDR2 is SVGAGI. For the CDR3, the DNA is TGTGCCAGCACCGTCGGAGCTTGGGAAAAACTGTTTTTT. Amino acid sequence: CASTVGAWEKLFF.